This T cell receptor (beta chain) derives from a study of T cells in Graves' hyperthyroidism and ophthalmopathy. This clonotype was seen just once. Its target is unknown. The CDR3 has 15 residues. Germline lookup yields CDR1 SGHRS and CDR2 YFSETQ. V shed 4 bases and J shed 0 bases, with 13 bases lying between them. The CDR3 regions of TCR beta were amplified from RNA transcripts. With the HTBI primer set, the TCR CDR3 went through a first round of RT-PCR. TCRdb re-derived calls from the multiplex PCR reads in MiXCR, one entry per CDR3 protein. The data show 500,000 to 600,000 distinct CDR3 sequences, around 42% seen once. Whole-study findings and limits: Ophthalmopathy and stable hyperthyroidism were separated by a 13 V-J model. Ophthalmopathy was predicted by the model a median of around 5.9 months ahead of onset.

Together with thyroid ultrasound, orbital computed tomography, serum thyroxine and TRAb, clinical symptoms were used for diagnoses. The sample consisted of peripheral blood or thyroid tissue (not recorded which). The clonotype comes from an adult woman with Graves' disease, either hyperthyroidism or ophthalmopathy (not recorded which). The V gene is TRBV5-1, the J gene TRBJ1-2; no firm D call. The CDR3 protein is CASSPDGRANYGYTF. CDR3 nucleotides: TGCGCCAGCAGCCCGGACGGCCGTGCTAACTATGGCTACACCTTC.